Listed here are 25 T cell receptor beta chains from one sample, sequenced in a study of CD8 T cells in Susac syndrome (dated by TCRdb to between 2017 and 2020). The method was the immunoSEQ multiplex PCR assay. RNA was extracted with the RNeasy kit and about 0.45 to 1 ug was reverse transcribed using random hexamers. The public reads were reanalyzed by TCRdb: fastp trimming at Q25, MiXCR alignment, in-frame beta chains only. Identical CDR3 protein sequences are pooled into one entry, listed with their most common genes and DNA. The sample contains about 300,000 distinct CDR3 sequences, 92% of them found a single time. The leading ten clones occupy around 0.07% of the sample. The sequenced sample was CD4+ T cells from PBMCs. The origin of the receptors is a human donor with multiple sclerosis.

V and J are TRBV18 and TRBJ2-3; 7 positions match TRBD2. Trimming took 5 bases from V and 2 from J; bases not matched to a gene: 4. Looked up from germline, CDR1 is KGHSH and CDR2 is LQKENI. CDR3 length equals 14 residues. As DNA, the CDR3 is TGTGCCAGCTCATCCAGCGGGGCCACAGATACGCAGTATTTT. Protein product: CASSSSGATDTQYF.

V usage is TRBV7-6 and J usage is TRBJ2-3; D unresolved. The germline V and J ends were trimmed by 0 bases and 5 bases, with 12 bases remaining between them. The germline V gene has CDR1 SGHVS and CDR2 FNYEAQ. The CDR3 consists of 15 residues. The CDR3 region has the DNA TGTGCCAGCAGCTTAGCGCAAGCAGTCGGAGATACGCAGTATTTT. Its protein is CASSLAQAVGDTQYF.

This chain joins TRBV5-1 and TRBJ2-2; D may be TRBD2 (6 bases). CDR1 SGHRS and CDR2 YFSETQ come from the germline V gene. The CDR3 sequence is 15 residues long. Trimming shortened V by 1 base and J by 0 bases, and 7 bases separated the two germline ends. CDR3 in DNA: TGCGCCAGCAGCTTGCGGGAGTCGAACACCGGGGAGCTGTTTTTT. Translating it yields CASSLRESNTGELFF.

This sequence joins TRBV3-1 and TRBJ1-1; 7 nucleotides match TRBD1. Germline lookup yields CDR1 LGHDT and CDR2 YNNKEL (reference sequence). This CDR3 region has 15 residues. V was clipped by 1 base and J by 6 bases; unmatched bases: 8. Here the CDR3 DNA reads TGTGCCAGCAGCCAAGTGACAGGGCGTAACTCTGAAGCTTTCTTT. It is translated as CASSQVTGRNSEAFF.

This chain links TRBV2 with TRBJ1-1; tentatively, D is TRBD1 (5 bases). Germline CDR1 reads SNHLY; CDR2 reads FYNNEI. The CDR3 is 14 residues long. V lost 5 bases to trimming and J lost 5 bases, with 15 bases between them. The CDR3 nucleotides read TGTGCCAGCAGTCCTTTAGGAGGGGATACTGAAGCTTTCTTT. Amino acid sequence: CASSPLGGDTEAFF.

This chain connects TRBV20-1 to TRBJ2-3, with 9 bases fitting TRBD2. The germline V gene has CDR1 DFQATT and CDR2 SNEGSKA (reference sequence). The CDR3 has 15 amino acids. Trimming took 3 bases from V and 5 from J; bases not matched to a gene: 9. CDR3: CSASQAGGPKDTQYF. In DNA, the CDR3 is TGCAGTGCTAGTCAGGCGGGAGGGCCGAAAGATACGCAGTATTTT.

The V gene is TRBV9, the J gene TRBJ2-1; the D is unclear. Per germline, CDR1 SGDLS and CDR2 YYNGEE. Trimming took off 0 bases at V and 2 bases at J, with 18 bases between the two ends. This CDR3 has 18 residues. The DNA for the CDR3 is TGTGCCAGCAGCGTAGAGGCCCCGGGCTCACTTCCCTACAATGAGCAGTTCTTC. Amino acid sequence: CASSVEAPGSLPYNEQFF.

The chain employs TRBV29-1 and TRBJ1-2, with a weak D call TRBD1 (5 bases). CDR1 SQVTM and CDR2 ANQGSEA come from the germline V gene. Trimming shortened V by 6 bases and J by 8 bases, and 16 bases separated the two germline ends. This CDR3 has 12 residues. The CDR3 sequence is CSVLRGTGGYTF. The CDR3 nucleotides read TGCAGCGTACTCCGGGGGACGGGCGGCTACACCTTC.

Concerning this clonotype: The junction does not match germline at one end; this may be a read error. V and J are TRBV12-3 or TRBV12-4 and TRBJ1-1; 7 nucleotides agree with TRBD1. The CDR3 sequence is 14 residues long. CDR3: CASGRAGTERGAFF. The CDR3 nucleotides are TGCGCCAGCGGTAGGGCCGGGACAGAGAGAGGCGCTTTCTTT.

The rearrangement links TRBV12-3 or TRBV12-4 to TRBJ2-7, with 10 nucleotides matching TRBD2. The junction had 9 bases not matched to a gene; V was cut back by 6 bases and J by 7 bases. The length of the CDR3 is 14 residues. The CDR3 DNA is TGTGCCAGCAGAGAAGCGGGAGGGCCGGTAGAGCAGTACTTC. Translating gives CASREAGGPVEQYF.

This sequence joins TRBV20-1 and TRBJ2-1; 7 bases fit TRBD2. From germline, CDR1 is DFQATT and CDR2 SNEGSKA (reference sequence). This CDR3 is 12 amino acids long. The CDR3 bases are TGCACAGCCGGGGGGATTGGGTATGAGCAGTTCTTC. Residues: CTAGGIGYEQFF.

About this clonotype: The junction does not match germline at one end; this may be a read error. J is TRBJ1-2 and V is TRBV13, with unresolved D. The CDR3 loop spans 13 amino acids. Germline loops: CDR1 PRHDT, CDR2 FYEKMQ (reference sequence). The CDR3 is CASSFRRNYGHTF. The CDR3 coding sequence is TGTGCCAGCAGCTTCCGCAGAAACTATGGCCACACCTTC.

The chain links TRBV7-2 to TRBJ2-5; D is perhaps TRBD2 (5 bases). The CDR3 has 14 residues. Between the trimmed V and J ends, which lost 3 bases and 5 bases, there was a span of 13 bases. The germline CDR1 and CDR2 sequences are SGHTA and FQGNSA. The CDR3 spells CASSFGRGFETQYF. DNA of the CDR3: TGTGCCAGCAGCTTTGGGCGAGGGTTTGAGACCCAGTACTTC.

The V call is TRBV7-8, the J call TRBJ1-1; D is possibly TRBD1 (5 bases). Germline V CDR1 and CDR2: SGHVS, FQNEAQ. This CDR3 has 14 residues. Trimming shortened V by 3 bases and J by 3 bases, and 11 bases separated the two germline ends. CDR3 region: CASSLTLGDTEAFF. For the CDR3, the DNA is TGTGCCAGCAGCTTGACCCTGGGGGACACTGAAGCTTTCTTT. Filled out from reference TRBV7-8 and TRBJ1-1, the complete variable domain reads GAGVSQSPRYKVAKRGQDVALRCDPISGHVSLFWYQQALGQGPEFLTYFQNEAQLDKSGLPSDRFFAERPEGSVSTLKIQRTQQEDSAVYLCASSLTLGDTEAFFGQGTRLTVV.

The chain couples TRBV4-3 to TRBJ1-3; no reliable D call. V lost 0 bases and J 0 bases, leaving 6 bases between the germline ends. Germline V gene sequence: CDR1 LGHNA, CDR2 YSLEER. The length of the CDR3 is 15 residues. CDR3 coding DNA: TGCGCCAGCAGCCAAGATGCGGTCTCTGGAAACACCATATATTTT. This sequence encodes CASSQDAVSGNTIYF.

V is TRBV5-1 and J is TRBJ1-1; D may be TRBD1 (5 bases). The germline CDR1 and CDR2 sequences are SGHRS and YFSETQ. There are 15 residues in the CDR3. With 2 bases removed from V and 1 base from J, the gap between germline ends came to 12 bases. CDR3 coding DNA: TGCGCCAGCAGCTTTCTTATAACAGGGAACACTGAAGCTTTCTTT. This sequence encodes CASSFLITGNTEAFF.

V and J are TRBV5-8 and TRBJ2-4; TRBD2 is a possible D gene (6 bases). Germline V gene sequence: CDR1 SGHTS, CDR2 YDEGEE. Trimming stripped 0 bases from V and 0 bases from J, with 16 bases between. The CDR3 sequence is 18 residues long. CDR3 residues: CASSLAGGVRLAKNIQYF. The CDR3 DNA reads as TGTGCCAGCAGCTTGGCCGGCGGGGTTAGGCTAGCCAAAAACATTCAGTACTTC.

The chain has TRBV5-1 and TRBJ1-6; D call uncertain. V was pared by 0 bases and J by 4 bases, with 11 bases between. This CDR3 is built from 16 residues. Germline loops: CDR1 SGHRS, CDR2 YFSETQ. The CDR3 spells CASSLGIVGYNSPLHF. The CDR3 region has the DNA TGCGCCAGCAGCTTGGGTATAGTTGGATATAATTCACCCCTCCACTTT. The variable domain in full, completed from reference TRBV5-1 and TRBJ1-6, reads KAGVTQTPRYLIKTRGQQVTLSCSPISGHRSVSWYQQTPGQGLQFLFEYFSETQRNKGNFPGRFSGRQFSNSRSEMNVSTLELGDSALYLCASSLGIVGYNSPLHFGNGTRLTVT.

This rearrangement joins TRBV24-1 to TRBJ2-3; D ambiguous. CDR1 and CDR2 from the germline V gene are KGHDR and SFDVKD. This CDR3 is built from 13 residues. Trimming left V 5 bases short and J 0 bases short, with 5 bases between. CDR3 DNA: TGTGCCACCAGTGTATCTAGCACAGATACGCAGTATTTT. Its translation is CATSVSSTDTQYF.

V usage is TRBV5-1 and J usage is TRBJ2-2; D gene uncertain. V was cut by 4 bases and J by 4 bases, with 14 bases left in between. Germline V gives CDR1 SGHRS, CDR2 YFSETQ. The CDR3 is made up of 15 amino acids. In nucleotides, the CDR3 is TGCGCCAGCAGCCTGGACGGACCCACCACCGGGGAGCTGTTTTTT. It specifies CASSLDGPTTGELFF. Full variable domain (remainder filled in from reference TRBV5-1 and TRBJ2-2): KAGVTQTPRYLIKTRGQQVTLSCSPISGHRSVSWYQQTPGQGLQFLFEYFSETQRNKGNFPGRFSGRQFSNSRSEMNVSTLELGDSALYLCASSLDGPTTGELFFGEGSRLTVL.

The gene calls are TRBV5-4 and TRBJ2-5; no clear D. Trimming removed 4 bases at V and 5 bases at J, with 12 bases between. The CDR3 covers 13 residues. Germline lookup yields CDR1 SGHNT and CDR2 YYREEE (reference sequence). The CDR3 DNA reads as TGTGCCAGCAGCCCAACCCTAATGGAGACCCAGTACTTC. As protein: CASSPTLMETQYF.

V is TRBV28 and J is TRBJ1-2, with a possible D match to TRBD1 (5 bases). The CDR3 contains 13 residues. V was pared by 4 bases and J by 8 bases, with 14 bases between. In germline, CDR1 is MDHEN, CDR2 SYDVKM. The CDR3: CASSYGHGGGYTF. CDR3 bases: TGTGCCAGCAGTTACGGACACGGCGGGGGCTACACCTTC.

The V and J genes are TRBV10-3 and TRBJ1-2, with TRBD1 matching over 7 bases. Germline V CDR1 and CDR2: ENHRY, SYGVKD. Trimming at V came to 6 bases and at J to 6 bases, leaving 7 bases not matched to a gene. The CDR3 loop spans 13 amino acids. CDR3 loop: CAISRGQGDGYTF. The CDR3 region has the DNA TGTGCCATCAGCCGGGGTCAGGGGGATGGCTACACCTTC.

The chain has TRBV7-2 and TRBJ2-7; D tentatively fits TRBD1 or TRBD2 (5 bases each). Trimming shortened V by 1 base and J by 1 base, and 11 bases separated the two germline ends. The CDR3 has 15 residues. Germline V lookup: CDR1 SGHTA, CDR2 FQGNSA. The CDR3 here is CASSLERGRSYEQYF. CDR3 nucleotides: TGTGCCAGCAGCTTAGAAAGGGGACGATCCTACGAGCAGTACTTC.

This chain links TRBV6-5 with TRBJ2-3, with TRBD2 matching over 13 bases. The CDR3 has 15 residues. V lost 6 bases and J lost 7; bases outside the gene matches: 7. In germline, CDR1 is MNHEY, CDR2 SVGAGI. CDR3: CASRPGTSGAYTQYF. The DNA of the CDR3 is TGTGCCAGCAGACCCGGGACTAGCGGGGCTTATACGCAGTATTTT.